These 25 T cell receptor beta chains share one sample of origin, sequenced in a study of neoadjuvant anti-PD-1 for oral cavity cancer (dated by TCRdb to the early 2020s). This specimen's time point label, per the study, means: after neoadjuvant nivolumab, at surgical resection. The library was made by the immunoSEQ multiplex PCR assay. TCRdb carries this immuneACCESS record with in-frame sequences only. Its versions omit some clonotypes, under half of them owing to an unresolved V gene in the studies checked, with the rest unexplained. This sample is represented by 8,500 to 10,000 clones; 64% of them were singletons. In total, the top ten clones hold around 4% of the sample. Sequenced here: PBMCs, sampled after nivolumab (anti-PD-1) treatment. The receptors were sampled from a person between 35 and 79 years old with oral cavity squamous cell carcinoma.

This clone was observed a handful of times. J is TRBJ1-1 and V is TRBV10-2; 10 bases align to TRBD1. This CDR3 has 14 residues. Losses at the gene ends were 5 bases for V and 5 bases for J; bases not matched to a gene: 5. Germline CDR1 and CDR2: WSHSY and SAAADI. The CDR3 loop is CASSPGTGATEAFF. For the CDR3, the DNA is TGCGCCAGCAGTCCCGGGACAGGGGCAACTGAAGCTTTCTTT.

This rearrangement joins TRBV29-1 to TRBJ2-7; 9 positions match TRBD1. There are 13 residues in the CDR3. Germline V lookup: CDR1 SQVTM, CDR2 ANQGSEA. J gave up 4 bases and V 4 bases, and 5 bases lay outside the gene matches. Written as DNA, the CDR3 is TGCAGCGTTGCGGGACAGGGCCTTTACGAGCAGTACTTC. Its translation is CSVAGQGLYEQYF.

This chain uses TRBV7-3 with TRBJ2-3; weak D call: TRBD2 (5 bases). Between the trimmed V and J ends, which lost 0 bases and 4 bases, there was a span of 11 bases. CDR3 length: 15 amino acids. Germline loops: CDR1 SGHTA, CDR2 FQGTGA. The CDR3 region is CASSLTRVGADTQYF. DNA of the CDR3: TGTGCCAGCAGCTTAACTAGGGTCGGGGCAGATACGCAGTATTTT.

CDR3: CASSPLVAGTGELFF. The CDR3 bases are TGTGCCAGCTCACCCTTAGTAGCGGGGACCGGGGAGCTGTTTTTT. V and J are TRBV18 and TRBJ2-2; 8 nucleotides match TRBD2. V gave up 3 bases and J gave up 5 bases; unmatched junction bases: 5. The CDR3 sequence is 15 residues long. Germline CDR1 and CDR2: KGHSH and LQKENI.

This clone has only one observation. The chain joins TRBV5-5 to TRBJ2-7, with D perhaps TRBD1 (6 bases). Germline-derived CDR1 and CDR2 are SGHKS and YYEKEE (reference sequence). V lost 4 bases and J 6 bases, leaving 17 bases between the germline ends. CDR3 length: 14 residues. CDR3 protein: CASSLPGTIFEQYF. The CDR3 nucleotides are TGTGCCAGCAGCCTCCCCGGGACAATCTTCGAGCAGTACTTC.

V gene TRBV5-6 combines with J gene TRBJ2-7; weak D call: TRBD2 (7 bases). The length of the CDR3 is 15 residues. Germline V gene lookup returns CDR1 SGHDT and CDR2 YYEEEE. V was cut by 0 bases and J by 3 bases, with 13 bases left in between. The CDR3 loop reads CASSLEGEGSYEQYF. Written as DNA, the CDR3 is TGTGCCAGCAGCTTGGAGGGGGAGGGAAGCTACGAGCAGTACTTC.

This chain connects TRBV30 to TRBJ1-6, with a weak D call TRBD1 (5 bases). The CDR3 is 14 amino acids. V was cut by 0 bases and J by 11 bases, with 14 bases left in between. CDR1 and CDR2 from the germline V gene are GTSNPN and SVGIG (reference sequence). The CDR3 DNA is TGTGCCTGGAGTGTACCCGGGGGATATCCACCCCTCCACTTT. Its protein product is CAWSVPGGYPPLHF.

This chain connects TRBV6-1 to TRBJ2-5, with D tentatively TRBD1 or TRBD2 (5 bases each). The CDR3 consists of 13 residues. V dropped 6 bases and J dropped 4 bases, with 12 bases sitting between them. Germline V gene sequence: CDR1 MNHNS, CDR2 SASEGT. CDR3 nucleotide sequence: TGTGCCAGCAGGACGAGGGGCGCAGAGACCCAGTACTTC. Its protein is CASRTRGAETQYF.

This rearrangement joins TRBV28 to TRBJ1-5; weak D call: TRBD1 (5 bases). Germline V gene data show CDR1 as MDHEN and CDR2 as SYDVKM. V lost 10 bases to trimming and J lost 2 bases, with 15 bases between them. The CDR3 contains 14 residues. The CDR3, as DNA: TGTGCCACCCACGAGCAGGGTGGCAATCAGCCCCAGCATTTT. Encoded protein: CATHEQGGNQPQHF.

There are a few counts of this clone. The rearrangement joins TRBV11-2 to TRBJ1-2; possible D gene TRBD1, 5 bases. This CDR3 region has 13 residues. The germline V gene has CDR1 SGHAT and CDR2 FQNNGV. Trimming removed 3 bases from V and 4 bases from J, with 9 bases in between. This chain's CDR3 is CASSLGPAYGYTF. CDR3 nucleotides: TGTGCCAGCAGCTTGGGGCCGGCCTATGGCTACACCTTC.

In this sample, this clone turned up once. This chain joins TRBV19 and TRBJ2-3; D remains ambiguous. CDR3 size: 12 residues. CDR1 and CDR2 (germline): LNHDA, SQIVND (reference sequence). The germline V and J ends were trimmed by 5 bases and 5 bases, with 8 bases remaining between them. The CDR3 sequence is CASSPIGDTQYF. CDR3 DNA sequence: TGTGCCAGTAGTCCTATAGGAGATACGCAGTATTTT.

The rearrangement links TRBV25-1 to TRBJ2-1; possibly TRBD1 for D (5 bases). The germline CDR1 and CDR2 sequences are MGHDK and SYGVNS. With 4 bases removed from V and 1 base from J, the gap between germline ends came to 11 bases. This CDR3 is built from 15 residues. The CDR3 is CASSARQRSYNEQFF. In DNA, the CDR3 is TGTGCCAGCAGTGCCCGACAGCGATCCTACAATGAGCAGTTCTTC.

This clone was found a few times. The CDR3 bases are TGTGCCATCAGAGAAGCTGTAGGTAGCCACGAGCAGTACTTC. The encoded protein is CAIREAVGSHEQYF. V gene TRBV10-3 combines with J gene TRBJ2-7, with no clear D. CDR1 ENHRY and CDR2 SYGVKD come from the germline V gene. The CDR3 is made up of 14 amino acids. The ends were cut back, 6 bases at V and 5 bases at J, with 17 bases in the middle.

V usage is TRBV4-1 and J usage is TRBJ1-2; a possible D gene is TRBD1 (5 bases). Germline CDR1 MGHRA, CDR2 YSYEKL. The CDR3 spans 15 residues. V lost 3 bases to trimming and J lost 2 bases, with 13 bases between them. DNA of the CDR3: TGCGCCAGCAGCCATCCTAGCGGGGCCAACTATGGCTACACCTTC. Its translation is CASSHPSGANYGYTF.

The CDR3 DNA follows: TGTGCCAGCAGCCCGGACCCCGGGGGAGACGCCATATATTTT. This translates into CASSPDPGGDAIYF. J is TRBJ1-3 and V is TRBV6-1, with a tentative D call TRBD1 (5 bases). V lost 6 bases, J lost 11 bases, and 20 bases lay in between. CDR3 length: 14 amino acids. Looked up from germline, CDR1 is MNHNS and CDR2 is SASEGT.

CDR3 sequence: CASSVAGSGELFF. DNA for the CDR3: TGTGCCAGCAGCGTAGCAGGTTCCGGGGAGCTGTTTTTT. The V call is TRBV9, the J call TRBJ2-2; no firm D call. Trimming left V 0 bases short and J 6 bases short, with 6 bases between. The germline V gene encodes CDR1 SGDLS and CDR2 YYNGEE. This CDR3 has 13 residues.

The chain's CDR3 is CASSGLYEQYF. The CDR3 DNA is TGTGCCAGCAGCGGCCTCTACGAGCAGTACTTC. This chain joins TRBV6-6 and TRBJ2-7; no clear D gene. Germline-derived CDR1 and CDR2 are MNHNY and SVGAGI (reference sequence). This CDR3 contains 11 residues. V lost 6 bases and J 3 bases, leaving 6 bases between the germline ends.

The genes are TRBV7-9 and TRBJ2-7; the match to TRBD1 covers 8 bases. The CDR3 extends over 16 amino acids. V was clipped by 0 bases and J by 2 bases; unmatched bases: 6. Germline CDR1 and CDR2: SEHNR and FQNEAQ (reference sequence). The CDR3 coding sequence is TGTGCCAGCAGCTTAGCCACAGGGGGGATTACCTACGAGCAGTACTTC. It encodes CASSLATGGITYEQYF. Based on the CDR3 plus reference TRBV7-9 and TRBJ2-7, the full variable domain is DTGVSQNPRHKITKRGQNVTFRCDPISEHNRLYWYRQTLGQGPEFLTYFQNEAQLEKSRLLSDRFSAERPKGSFSTLEIQRTEQGDSAMYLCASSLATGGITYEQYFGPGTRLTVT.

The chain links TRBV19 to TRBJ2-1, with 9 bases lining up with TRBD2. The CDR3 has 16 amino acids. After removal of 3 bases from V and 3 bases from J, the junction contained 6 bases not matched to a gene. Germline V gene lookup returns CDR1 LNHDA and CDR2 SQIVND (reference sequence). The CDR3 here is CASSILSGGRYNEQFF. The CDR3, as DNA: TGTGCCAGTAGTATTCTCAGCGGGGGGCGCTACAATGAGCAGTTCTTC.

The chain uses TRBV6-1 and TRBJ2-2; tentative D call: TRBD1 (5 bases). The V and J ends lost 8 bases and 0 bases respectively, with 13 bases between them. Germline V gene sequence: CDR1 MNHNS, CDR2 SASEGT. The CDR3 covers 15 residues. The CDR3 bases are TGTGCCAGCCTTAAGACAGTGACGAACACCGGGGAGCTGTTTTTT. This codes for CASLKTVTNTGELFF.

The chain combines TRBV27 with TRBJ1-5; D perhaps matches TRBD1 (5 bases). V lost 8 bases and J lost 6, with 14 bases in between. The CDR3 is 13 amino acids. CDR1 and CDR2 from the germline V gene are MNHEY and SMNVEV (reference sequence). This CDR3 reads CASSWDLTQPQHF. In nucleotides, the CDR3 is TGTGCCAGCTCCTGGGACCTCACTCAGCCCCAGCATTTT.

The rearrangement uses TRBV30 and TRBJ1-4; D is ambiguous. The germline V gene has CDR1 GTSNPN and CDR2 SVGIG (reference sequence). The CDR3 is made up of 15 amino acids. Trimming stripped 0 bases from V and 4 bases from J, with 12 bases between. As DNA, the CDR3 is TGTGCCTGGAGTGTACAAAGGCTGGGTAATGAAAAACTGTTTTTT. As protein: CAWSVQRLGNEKLFF.

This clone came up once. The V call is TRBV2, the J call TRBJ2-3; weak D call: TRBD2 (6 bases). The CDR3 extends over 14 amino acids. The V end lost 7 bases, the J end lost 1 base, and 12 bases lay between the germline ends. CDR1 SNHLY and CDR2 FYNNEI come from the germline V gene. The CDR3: CASKRREGTDTQYF. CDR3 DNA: TGTGCCAGCAAAAGGAGGGAAGGCACAGATACGCAGTATTTT.

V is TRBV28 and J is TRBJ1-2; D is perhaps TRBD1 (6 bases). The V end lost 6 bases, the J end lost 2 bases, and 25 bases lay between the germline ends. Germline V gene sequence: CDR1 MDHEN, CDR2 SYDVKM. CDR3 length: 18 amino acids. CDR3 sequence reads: CASSLEGRGARANYGYTF. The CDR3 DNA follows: TGTGCCAGCAGCCTAGAGGGCAGGGGCGCGCGGGCCAACTATGGCTACACCTTC.

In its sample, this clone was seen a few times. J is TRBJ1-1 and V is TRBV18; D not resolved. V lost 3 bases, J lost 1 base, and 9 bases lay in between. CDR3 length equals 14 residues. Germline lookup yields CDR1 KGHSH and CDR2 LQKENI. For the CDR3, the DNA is TGTGCCAGCTCACCGCGTGGAGCGAACACTGAAGCTTTCTTT. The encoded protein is CASSPRGANTEAFF. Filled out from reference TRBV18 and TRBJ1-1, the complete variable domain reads NAGVMQNPRHLVRRRGQEARLRCSPMKGHSHVYWYRQLPEEGLKFMVYLQKENIIDESGMPKERFSAEFPKEGPSILRIQQVVRGDSAAYFCASSPRGANTEAFFGQGTRLTVV.